This entry concerns a single TCR beta chain. The antigen remains undetermined. Quantitative 5'-RACE was performed with molecular barcodes, and it yielded the TCR beta libraries. TCRdb fed the 5' RACE reads into MiXCR, producing one record per CDR3 protein. Of a few hundred thousand distinct CDR3 sequences in the sample, over 15% are singletons; the top ten hold about a third. This sample is drawn from a study of CD8 T cells in ankylosing spondylitis. Notes on the study in general: Reports of some motif variants in reactive arthritis synovial fluid and blood predate this one. Clones linked to disease, bearing a CD8+ phenotype, were relatively rare in peripheral blood.

With V trimmed by 5 bases and J by 5 bases, 7 bases remained unmatched. The CDR3 is 15 amino acids. Germline V CDR1 and CDR2: SEHNR, FQNEAQ (reference sequence). Sequencing was carried out using blood, either unsorted or a sorted T cell fraction (not recorded which). The genes are TRBV7-9 and TRBJ2-2, with TRBD1 matching over 8 bases. The sequence was obtained from a male donor with ankylosing spondylitis or in good health (not recorded which). This chain's CDR3 is CASSRGQGETGELFF. CDR3 coding DNA: TGTGCCAGCAGCCGCGGACAGGGTGAAACCGGGGAGCTGTTTTTT.